Listed below are T cell receptor beta chains from one sample, sequenced in a study of cytomegalovirus exposure and HLA in healthy donors. Sequencing used immunoSEQ multiplex PCR; TCRdb keeps in-frame clones, though not all of them. The sample comprises about 160,000 clones, roughly 77% of which are singletons, and less than 2% rests with the top ten. Sequenced input: PBMCs. The receptors stem from a woman aged 18-29 years in good health and CMV-seronegative. Each CDR3 is given with its conserved first and last residue. Each record gives: CDR3 DNA, CDR3 protein, D gene, J gene, clone size, V gene. D genes are given only for firm matches. Clone size is stated in some rows and not others, as once, few, many or a class when expanded.

CDR3 DNA: TGTGCCAGCAGCTTAGTATCAGGGGGCTCCTATAATTCACCCCTCCACTTT
CDR3 protein: CASSLVSGGSYNSPLHF
D gene: TRBD1
J gene: TRBJ1-6
clone size: -
V gene: TRBV11-2

CDR3 DNA: TGTGCCAGCAACCCCTGGCTTCAAGCCGGGGTTCAGTACTTC
CDR3 protein: CASNPWLQAGVQYF
D gene: -
J gene: TRBJ2-4
clone size: few
V gene: TRBV6-1

CDR3 DNA: TGCGCCAGCAGCCGGTTCCGAGGGAACTACGAGCAGTACTTC
CDR3 protein: CASSRFRGNYEQYF
D gene: -
J gene: TRBJ2-7
clone size: -
V gene: TRBV4-1

CDR3 DNA: TGTGCCAGCAGCCCCTACAGGGATCAGCCCCAGCATTTT
CDR3 protein: CASSPYRDQPQHF
D gene: -
J gene: TRBJ1-5
clone size: few
V gene: TRBV4-2

CDR3 DNA: TGTGCCAGCAGAATCGACAGAAACATTCAGTACTTC
CDR3 protein: CASRIDRNIQYF
D gene: -
J gene: TRBJ2-4
clone size: -
V gene: TRBV6-1

CDR3 DNA: TGCGCCAGCAGAAGGACAGGGGCTGGGGCCAACGTCCTGACTTTC
CDR3 protein: CASRRTGAGANVLTF
D gene: TRBD1
J gene: TRBJ2-6
clone size: -
V gene: TRBV5-1

CDR3 DNA: TGTGCCAGCACCAGAACCAGGGAGGATTCACCCCTCCACTTT
CDR3 protein: CASTRTREDSPLHF
D gene: -
J gene: TRBJ1-6
clone size: -
V gene: TRBV6-5

CDR3 DNA: TGCGCCAGCAGTGACCGGGACACAACCTACGAGCAGTACTTC
CDR3 protein: CASSDRDTTYEQYF
D gene: -
J gene: TRBJ2-7
clone size: -
V gene: TRBV10-1

CDR3 DNA: TGTGCCAGCAGCCGCGCCGGGGGGGCCTCCTACAATGAGCAGTTCTTC
CDR3 protein: CASSRAGGASYNEQFF
D gene: TRBD2
J gene: TRBJ2-1
clone size: -
V gene: TRBV7-3

CDR3 DNA: TGCAGCGTTGGGCCATCTGGGGCCAACGTCCTGACTTTC
CDR3 protein: CSVGPSGANVLTF
D gene: -
J gene: TRBJ2-6
clone size: -
V gene: TRBV29-1

CDR3 DNA: TGTGCCAGCAGCGAGGCAGGGTTCACCGGGGAGCTGTTTTTT
CDR3 protein: CASSEAGFTGELFF
D gene: -
J gene: TRBJ2-2
clone size: once
V gene: TRBV5-4

CDR3 DNA: TGTGCCAGCGGTAAAGCGGGGGGGCTTGGTGAGCAGTTCTTC
CDR3 protein: CASGKAGGLGEQFF
D gene: TRBD2
J gene: TRBJ2-1
clone size: -
V gene: TRBV6-1

CDR3 DNA: TGCAGCGGCTTGTGGTTGGAGTCTGAAGCTTTCTTT
CDR3 protein: CSGLWLESEAFF
D gene: -
J gene: TRBJ1-1
clone size: -
V gene: TRBV29-1

CDR3 DNA: TGCGCCAGCAGCTTGGGGGACTTCAATGAGCAGTTCTTC
CDR3 protein: CASSLGDFNEQFF
D gene: -
J gene: TRBJ2-1
clone size: -
V gene: TRBV5-1

CDR3 DNA: TGTGCCAGCAGTGGGCTCGTGAGGGCCGGCTACGAGCAGTACTTC
CDR3 protein: CASSGLVRAGYEQYF
D gene: -
J gene: TRBJ2-7
clone size: -
V gene: TRBV2

CDR3 DNA: TGTGCCAGCAGCTTACGCGCTAGCGGGGGGCACAATGAGCAGTTCTTC
CDR3 protein: CASSLRASGGHNEQFF
D gene: TRBD2
J gene: TRBJ2-1
clone size: -
V gene: TRBV11-1

CDR3 DNA: TGTGCCAGCAGTGAGGGAGGGTCGACAGGGGCAGAAAAACTGTTTTTT
CDR3 protein: CASSEGGSTGAEKLFF
D gene: TRBD1
J gene: TRBJ1-4
clone size: -
V gene: TRBV6-1

CDR3 DNA: TGTGCCAGCAGTTTAGGGTCACAGGGTCATTCCGAGCAGTACTTC
CDR3 protein: CASSLGSQGHSEQYF
D gene: -
J gene: TRBJ2-7
clone size: -
V gene: TRBV28

CDR3 DNA: TGTGCCAGCACCCCTCCGGGTCCTTACTCCTACGAGCAGTACTTC
CDR3 protein: CASTPPGPYSYEQYF
D gene: -
J gene: TRBJ2-7
clone size: -
V gene: TRBV28